The 15 T cell receptor beta chains given below trace back to one sample, sequenced in a study of cytomegalovirus exposure and HLA in healthy donors. Both 60 Vbeta primers and 13 Jbeta primers went into the PCR. TCRdb's table, derived via immunoSEQ multiplex PCR, lists solely in-frame clones and lacks some. The table records some 110,000 clones, around 84% of them present only once. The sample was PBMCs. Every receptor here comes from a man aged 30-40 years in good health and CMV-seronegative.

This chain uses TRBV30 with TRBJ2-6, with 9 bases lining up with TRBD1. Germline V lookup: CDR1 GTSNPN, CDR2 SVGIG (reference sequence). Germline trimming cut 5 bases from V and 2 bases from J; bases unmatched to any gene: 13. This CDR3 comprises 18 residues. CDR3 in DNA: TGTGCCTGGTCGGCAACCGACAGGGGGAAGACTGGGGCCAACGTCCTGACTTTC. This gives the protein CAWSATDRGKTGANVLTF.

The rearrangement links TRBV7-2 to TRBJ1-2; 8 positions agree with TRBD1. V shed 5 bases, J shed 8 bases, and the junction held 13 bases outside the gene matches. Germline lookup yields CDR1 SGHTA and CDR2 FQGNSA. The CDR3 length is 15 residues. The CDR3 region is CASSDKGQEGLGYTF. The CDR3 DNA is TGTGCCAGCAGCGACAAGGGACAGGAGGGGCTCGGCTACACCTTC.

As concerns this clone: Other DNA sequences in the sample encode the same CDR3. The chain employs TRBV4-3 and TRBJ1-2; the D is unclear. The V gene's germline CDR1 is LGHNA and CDR2 YSLEER. V lost 0 bases, J lost 2 bases, and 7 bases lay in between. This CDR3 region has 14 residues. The CDR3 DNA is TGCGCCAGCAGCCAAGACGCGCTGAACTATGGCTACACCTTC. Translated: CASSQDALNYGYTF.

The V call is TRBV6-5, the J call TRBJ1-1; a weak D match, TRBD1 (6 bases). The V and J ends lost 6 bases and 3 bases respectively, with 17 bases between them. The CDR3 extends over 15 amino acids. Germline V gives CDR1 MNHEY, CDR2 SVGAGI. The CDR3 DNA reads TGTGCCAGCAGCCCAACTCTGACAGGCCACACTGAAGCTTTCTTT. Its protein product is CASSPTLTGHTEAFF.

This clone was observed a single time. The chain joins TRBV2 to TRBJ2-1, with 9 nucleotides matching TRBD1. The V gene end was trimmed by 6 bases and the J gene end by 8 bases; junction bases not matched to a gene: 5. Germline V CDR1 and CDR2: SNHLY, FYNNEI. The CDR3 has 13 amino acids. In DNA, the CDR3 is TGTGCCAGCAGCGCGGACAGGGGATATGAGCAGTTCTTC. Its translation: CASSADRGYEQFF.

The chain links TRBV29-1 to TRBJ2-6; D may be TRBD2 (5 bases). V was shortened by 2 bases and J by 2 bases, with 7 bases between the two germline ends. The CDR3 runs 14 residues. Germline V gene sequence: CDR1 SQVTM, CDR2 ANQGSEA. In DNA, the CDR3 is TGCAGCGTTGAAAGGGAGACTGGGGCCAACGTCCTGACTTTC. Encoded protein: CSVERETGANVLTF.

The chain carries TRBV12-5 and TRBJ2-7; D may be TRBD1 (6 bases). The V and J ends lost 6 bases and 0 bases respectively, with 12 bases between them. Germline lookup yields CDR1 LGHNT and CDR2 FRNRAP. CDR3 length: 14 residues. The CDR3 region is CASGRGDNSYEQYF. In DNA, the CDR3 is TGTGCTAGTGGCCGAGGGGACAACTCCTACGAGCAGTACTTC. Combining the CDR3 with reference TRBV12-5 and TRBJ2-7 gives the whole variable domain DARVTQTPRHKVTEMGQEVTMRCQPILGHNTVFWYRQTMMQGLELLAYFRNRAPLDDSGMPKDRFSAEMPDATLATLKIQPSEPRDSAVYFCASGRGDNSYEQYFGPGTRLTVT.

The chain uses TRBV6-1 and TRBJ2-3, with TRBD2 identical over 9 bases. The CDR3 sequence is 18 residues long. Germline V gene sequence: CDR1 MNHNS, CDR2 SASEGT. Losses at the gene ends were 3 bases for V and 0 bases for J; bases not matched to a gene: 10. CDR3 loop: CASSESSGIPLSTDTQYF. The CDR3 coding sequence is TGTGCCAGCAGTGAGTCTAGCGGGATCCCGCTCAGCACAGATACGCAGTATTTT.

The gene calls are TRBV5-4 and TRBJ2-5; TRBD2 aligns across 8 bases. Germline CDR1 reads SGHNT; CDR2 reads YYREEE (reference sequence). Unmatched junction bases numbered 6, after V lost 4 bases and J lost 4 bases. The CDR3 sequence is 14 residues long. The CDR3 loop is CASSPKREPETQYF. The CDR3, as DNA: TGTGCCAGCAGCCCTAAGCGGGAGCCAGAGACCCAGTACTTC. The whole variable domain, remainder taken from reference TRBV5-4 and TRBJ2-5, is ETGVTQSPTHLIKTRGQQVTLRCSSQSGHNTVSWYQQALGQGPQFIFQYYREEENGRGNFPPRFSGLQFPNYSSELNVNALELDDSALYLCASSPKREPETQYFGPGTRLLVL.

Concerning this clone itself: Mismatch with germline at one junction end may stem from a read error. The J gene is TRBJ1-2, the V gene TRBV7-2, with D perhaps matching TRBD1 (5 bases). CDR3 size: 11 residues. Germline CDR1 is SGHTA and CDR2 is FQGNSA. Here the CDR3 reads CASSQGGTRGF. The CDR3 nucleotides read TGTGCCAGCAGCCAGGGCGGGACCCGGGGCTTC.

Concerning this clone: This CDR3 is missing its conserved last phenylalanine or tryptophan, likely due to a read error. The chain has TRBV12-5 and TRBJ1-2; the D gene is possibly TRBD1 (5 bases). Trimming cost V 10 bases and J 8 bases, with 11 bases left between them. Germline V gene sequence: CDR1 LGHNT, CDR2 FRNRAP. The CDR3 runs to 10 residues. The CDR3 region has the DNA TGTGCTACTGGGGGGAGAGGCTACACCCTC. Encoded protein: CATGGRGYTL.

The CDR3 protein is CASSMLAGGTDTQYF. The CDR3 DNA follows: TGTGCCAGTAGTATGCTAGCGGGAGGCACAGATACGCAGTATTTT. The chain is built from TRBV19 and TRBJ2-3; 10 nucleotides match TRBD2. Trimming cost V 3 bases and J 1 base; bases outside gene matches: 1. This CDR3 has 15 residues. Germline lookup yields CDR1 LNHDA and CDR2 SQIVND (reference sequence).

The chain joins TRBV12-5 to TRBJ1-2; D unclear. The CDR3 loop spans 19 amino acids. Trimming took off 1 base at V and 4 bases at J, with 25 bases between the two ends. CDR1 is LGHNT and CDR2 is FRNRAP in the germline V gene. The CDR3 spells CASGLDEFLRASRGYGYTF. CDR3 DNA sequence: TGTGCTAGTGGTTTGGACGAGTTCCTACGGGCTTCCCGGGGCTATGGCTACACCTTC.

The chain carries TRBV11-2 and TRBJ2-7; D is uncertain. The V gene's germline CDR1 is SGHAT and CDR2 FQNNGV. V lost 0 bases to trimming and J lost 5 bases, with 5 bases between them. The CDR3 extends over 12 amino acids. CDR3 amino acids: CASSLDLHEQYF. In DNA, the CDR3 is TGTGCCAGCAGCTTAGATCTCCACGAGCAGTACTTC. Drawing the rest from reference TRBV11-2 and TRBJ2-7, the complete variable domain is EAGVAQSPRYKIIEKRQSVAFWCNPISGHATLYWYQQILGQGPKLLIQFQNNGVVDDSQLPKDRFSAERLKGVDSTLKIQPAKLEDSAVYLCASSLDLHEQYFGPGTRLTVT.

The J gene is TRBJ2-5, the V gene TRBV6-1, with TRBD2 identical over 8 bases. The J call may be in error: the DNA end matches TRBJ2-7 better. The CDR3 has 13 amino acids. Germline assignment: CDR1 MNHNS and CDR2 SASEGT. The CDR3 sequence is CASRGTSSYEQYF. The CDR3, as DNA: TGTGCCAGCAGGGGGACTAGTTCCTACGAGCAGTACTTC.